One sample yielded the 28 T cell receptor beta chains listed below, sequenced in a study of cytomegalovirus exposure and HLA in healthy donors. The PCR ran on 60 Vbeta and 13 Jbeta primers. Repertoires were generated with immunoSEQ multiplex PCR, while TCRdb's copy carries only in-frame clones and drops some. Counted here are under 100,000 clones, 70% occurring once; the ten biggest clones make up roughly 16%. The sequencing input was PBMCs. These receptors all stem from a woman aged 45-59 years in good health and CMV-seropositive.

A single count supports this clone. The gene calls are TRBV5-4 and TRBJ2-7, with D possibly being TRBD2 (5 bases). The CDR3 totals 14 residues. Trimming stripped 3 bases from V and 6 bases from J, with 16 bases between. CDR1 is SGHNT and CDR2 is YYREEE in the germline V gene (reference sequence). CDR3 region: CASSSAAGVGEQYF. CDR3 in DNA: TGTGCCAGCAGCTCAGCGGCCGGGGTGGGCGAGCAGTACTTC.

J is TRBJ2-7 and V is TRBV30; tentatively, D is TRBD2 (6 bases). CDR1 and CDR2 from the germline V gene are GTSNPN and SVGIG (reference sequence). V lost 8 bases and J lost 3, with 17 bases in between. This CDR3 has 13 amino acids. The CDR3 protein is CAVYRDLVYEQYF. CDR3 nucleotides: TGTGCCGTGTACCGGGACTTAGTCTACGAGCAGTACTTC.

V usage is TRBV15 and J usage is TRBJ2-3; 11 bases map to TRBD2. Germline lookup yields CDR1 LNHNV and CDR2 YYDKDF (reference sequence). This CDR3 region has 15 residues. V lost 5 bases, J lost 4 bases, and 5 bases stayed unmatched. The CDR3 nucleotides read TGTGCCACCAGCGGGATAGCGGGAGGGCCAGATACGCAGTATTTT. Translated, it gives CATSGIAGGPDTQYF.

The chain links TRBV9 to TRBJ2-7; 7 bases agree with TRBD2. Trimming at V came to 4 bases and at J to 5 bases, leaving 9 bases not matched to a gene. This CDR3 contains 14 residues. Germline values: CDR1 SGDLS, CDR2 YYNGEE. This CDR3 reads CASSPRGAGNEQYF. The CDR3 region has the DNA TGTGCCAGCAGCCCTCGGGGAGCGGGAAACGAGCAGTACTTC.

The V and J genes are TRBV28 and TRBJ2-7; 9 nucleotides align to TRBD2. The CDR3 runs to 15 residues. V lost 3 bases, J lost 0 bases, and 3 bases stayed unmatched. Looked up from germline, CDR1 is MDHEN and CDR2 is SYDVKM. DNA for the CDR3: TGTGCCAGCAGTTTCTATAGCGGGAGCTCCTACGAGCAGTACTTC. Its protein product is CASSFYSGSSYEQYF.

This chain links TRBV7-2 with TRBJ1-3; D is unresolved. Per germline, CDR1 SGHTA and CDR2 FQGNSA. Trimming left V 5 bases short and J 0 bases short, with 20 bases between. The CDR3 is 18 residues long. CDR3 DNA sequence: TGTGCCAGCAGCCGCGGTGTCGGGGAAACATCCTCTGGAAACACCATATATTTT. This encodes CASSRGVGETSSGNTIYF. Looking up the rest from reference TRBV7-2 and TRBJ1-3 gives the full variable domain: GAGVSQSPSNKVTEKGKDVELRCDPISGHTALYWYRQSLGQGLEFLIYFQGNSAPDKSGLPSDRFSAERTGGSVSTLTIQRTQQEDSAVYLCASSRGVGETSSGNTIYFGEGSWLTVV.

The chain links TRBV6-5 to TRBJ1-2; 7 bases are shared with TRBD1. CDR3 length equals 14 residues. J lost 4 bases, V lost 5 bases, and 7 bases had no gene match. The germline V gene encodes CDR1 MNHEY and CDR2 SVGAGI. CDR3 amino acids: CASSEVRTGYGYTF. The CDR3 DNA reads TGTGCCAGCAGTGAAGTTAGGACAGGCTATGGCTACACCTTC.

This sequence joins TRBV4-3 and TRBJ1-3, with 10 positions matching TRBD1. J lost 7 bases, V lost 4 bases, and 7 bases had no gene match. Germline V CDR1 and CDR2: LGHNA, YSLEER. This CDR3 is 15 amino acids long. The CDR3 region is CASSLGQGGINTIYF. In DNA, the CDR3 is TGCGCCAGCAGCCTCGGACAGGGGGGAATTAACACCATATATTTT.

This chain connects TRBV28 to TRBJ1-4, with D possibly matching TRBD1 (5 bases). From germline, CDR1 is MDHEN and CDR2 SYDVKM. This CDR3 region has 14 residues. V shed 5 bases and J shed 10 bases, with 17 bases lying between them. CDR3 nucleotide sequence: TGTGCCAGCAGTACCGGGGGGTTAGGAACAAAACTGTTTTTT. Protein: CASSTGGLGTKLFF.

This clone showed up just a few times. The rearrangement links TRBV28 to TRBJ2-1, with 8 bases matching TRBD1. The germline V gene encodes CDR1 MDHEN and CDR2 SYDVKM. V was clipped by 2 bases and J by 7 bases; unmatched bases: 7. This CDR3 is 15 amino acids long. CDR3 coding DNA: TGTGCCAGCAGTTTAACCGGACAGGGAGGTAATGAGCAGTTCTTC. This codes for CASSLTGQGGNEQFF.

The rearrangement links TRBV11-2 to TRBJ1-2; no definite D call. Germline CDR1 SGHAT, CDR2 FQNNGV. V dropped 4 bases and J dropped 2 bases, with 11 bases sitting between them. This CDR3 is 14 amino acids long. The CDR3 spells CASSSAGVNYGYTF. Written as DNA, the CDR3 is TGTGCCAGCAGCTCGGCCGGGGTCAACTATGGCTACACCTTC. Combining the CDR3 with reference TRBV11-2 and TRBJ1-2 gives the whole variable domain EAGVAQSPRYKIIEKRQSVAFWCNPISGHATLYWYQQILGQGPKLLIQFQNNGVVDDSQLPKDRFSAERLKGVDSTLKIQPAKLEDSAVYLCASSSAGVNYGYTFGSGTRLTVV.

V and J are TRBV5-6 and TRBJ2-3; TRBD2 agrees at 13 bases. The CDR3 spans 16 residues. From germline, CDR1 is SGHDT and CDR2 YYEEEE. Trimming took 4 bases from V and 5 from J; bases not matched to a gene: 7. Here the CDR3 reads CASSAYGLAGEDTQYF. The CDR3 region has the DNA TGTGCCAGCAGCGCTTACGGACTAGCGGGAGAAGATACGCAGTATTTT.

The rearrangement uses TRBV7-8 and TRBJ2-7, with D possibly matching TRBD1 (5 bases). The CDR3 extends over 15 amino acids. CDR1 SGHVS and CDR2 FQNEAQ come from the germline V gene. Trimming left V 6 bases short and J 0 bases short, with 15 bases between. CDR3 nucleotide sequence: TGTGCCAGCAGTCTAAACAGGTTTCCCTCCTACGAGCAGTACTTC. Protein product: CASSLNRFPSYEQYF.

The rearrangement joins TRBV2 to TRBJ1-4; D gene ambiguous. With 5 bases removed from V and 5 bases from J, the gap between germline ends came to 15 bases. Germline V gene lookup returns CDR1 SNHLY and CDR2 FYNNEI. This CDR3 has 15 residues. The CDR3 bases are TGTGCCAGCAGTCCCTTATCCGGGATGAATGAAAAACTGTTTTTT. Protein sequence: CASSPLSGMNEKLFF.

This chain uses TRBV27 with TRBJ2-7; TRBD2 aligns across 9 bases. With 0 bases clipped from V and 4 bases from J, the junction kept 19 bases outside the gene matches. From germline, CDR1 is MNHEY and CDR2 SMNVEV (reference sequence). CDR3 length equals 20 residues. For the CDR3, the DNA is TGTGCCAGCAGTTTATCCCCATTGACTAGCGTGGCGGGAGGGCGGTACGAGCAGTACTTC. Protein product: CASSLSPLTSVAGGRYEQYF.

This chain joins TRBV11-2 and TRBJ1-2, with D uncertain. The CDR3 totals 16 residues. V was trimmed by 0 bases and J by 2 bases, leaving 13 bases between them. In germline, CDR1 is SGHAT, CDR2 FQNNGV. The CDR3: CASSLEANTRNYGYTF. The DNA for the CDR3 is TGTGCCAGCAGCTTAGAGGCTAATACCAGGAACTATGGCTACACCTTC.

This clone was observed once. V is TRBV4-2 and J is TRBJ2-1, with D uncertain. This CDR3 is built from 16 residues. Germline V gene data show CDR1 as LGHNA and CDR2 as YNFKEQ. V lost 0 bases and J 0 bases, leaving 9 bases between the germline ends. CDR3 protein: CASSQENTPSYNEQFF. The CDR3 bases are TGTGCCAGCAGCCAAGAAAACACCCCCTCCTACAATGAGCAGTTCTTC.

The gene calls are TRBV4-2 and TRBJ2-7; 10 positions match TRBD2. CDR1 and CDR2 from the germline V gene are LGHNA and YNFKEQ. The CDR3 contains 15 residues. V gave up 2 bases and J gave up 4 bases; unmatched junction bases: 5. CDR3: CASSQILAGRYEQYF. The CDR3 nucleotides read TGTGCCAGCAGCCAAATACTAGCGGGAAGATACGAGCAGTACTTC.

The rearrangement uses TRBV25-1 and TRBJ2-7, with D possibly matching TRBD1 (5 bases). This CDR3 spans 14 amino acids. Trimming cost V 3 bases and J 3 bases, with 12 bases left between them. Germline V gene lookup returns CDR1 MGHDK and CDR2 SYGVNS. DNA of the CDR3: TGTGCCAGCAGTGAGACTCCTCAGGGCTACGAGCAGTACTTC. It specifies CASSETPQGYEQYF.

The rearrangement joins TRBV29-1 to TRBJ1-4; 7 bases align to TRBD1. The germline V gene encodes CDR1 SQVTM and CDR2 ANQGSEA. The CDR3 runs 12 residues. J was trimmed by 10 bases and V by 1 base; bases with no gene match: 3. This CDR3 reads CSVEVSGGKLFF. The CDR3, as DNA: TGCAGCGTTGAAGTCTCAGGGGGAAAACTGTTTTTT.

This chain joins TRBV7-9 and TRBJ2-7; 11 bases map to TRBD2. CDR1 and CDR2 (germline): SEHNR, FQNEAQ (reference sequence). V lost 3 bases to trimming and J lost 4 bases; unmatched junction nucleotides: 2. There are 14 residues in the CDR3. CDR3 sequence reads: CASSLTSGIYEQYF. The DNA for the CDR3 is TGTGCCAGCAGCTTGACTAGCGGGATTTACGAGCAGTACTTC.

This chain connects TRBV10-3 to TRBJ2-7, with 7 bases that match TRBD1. The germline V gene has CDR1 ENHRY and CDR2 SYGVKD. V shed 11 bases and J 2 bases; nucleotides not matched to a gene: 12. This CDR3 is built from 14 residues. The CDR3 spells CALPTQDRAYEQYF. As DNA, the CDR3 is TGTGCCCTCCCCACCCAAGACAGGGCCTACGAGCAGTACTTC.

This chain links TRBV10-3 with TRBJ2-7; TRBD1 matches 8 bases. This CDR3 has 15 residues. Per the germline V gene, CDR1 is ENHRY and CDR2 is SYGVKD. J was trimmed by 6 bases and V by 2 bases; bases with no gene match: 9. The CDR3 protein is CAISEQRTGLGEQYF. CDR3 coding DNA: TGTGCCATCAGTGAGCAACGGACAGGGCTGGGCGAGCAGTACTTC.

V is TRBV28 and J is TRBJ1-1; a possible D gene is TRBD1 (6 bases). V lost 2 bases and J 1 base, leaving 17 bases between the germline ends. Germline lookup yields CDR1 MDHEN and CDR2 SYDVKM. The CDR3 extends over 17 amino acids. CDR3: CASSLTGRGFRNTEAFF. The CDR3 nucleotides are TGTGCCAGCAGTTTAACAGGGAGAGGATTTAGGAACACTGAAGCTTTCTTT.

The chain joins TRBV4-2 to TRBJ2-7; tentative D call: TRBD2 (5 bases). Germline V gene sequence: CDR1 LGHNA, CDR2 YNFKEQ. CDR3 length: 13 residues. Trimming pared 0 bases from V and 12 bases from J, leaving 15 bases between. CDR3 amino acids: CASSQDRGRVRYF. DNA for the CDR3: TGTGCCAGCAGCCAAGATCGGGGAAGGGTACGGTACTTC.

This chain links TRBV7-8 with TRBJ2-7; maybe TRBD2 (5 bases). The ends were cut back, 0 bases at V and 7 bases at J, with 13 bases in the middle. CDR1 is SGHVS, CDR2 FQNEAQ, per germline. The CDR3 totals 14 residues. In DNA, the CDR3 is TGTGCCAGCAGCTTAGCGCAACGGGGTCGGGAGCAGTACTTC. It is translated as CASSLAQRGREQYF.

The V gene is TRBV7-9, the J gene TRBJ1-2; 9 bases line up with TRBD1. The CDR3 is 15 residues long. The germline V gene encodes CDR1 SEHNR and CDR2 FQNEAQ (reference sequence). Losses at the gene ends were 6 bases for V and 4 bases for J; bases not matched to a gene: 9. CDR3 in DNA: TGTGCCAGCAGGGACAACAGGGGGCGCGCCTATGGCTACACCTTC. Residues: CASRDNRGRAYGYTF.

Remarks on this clone: Germline is not matched at one junction end, which may reflect a read error. At the DNA level, this CDR3 is encoded by other sequences in the same sample as well. This sequence joins TRBV5-8 and TRBJ2-6; 8 bases are a match to TRBD1. The CDR3 runs 17 residues. The germline CDR1 and CDR2 sequences are SGHTS and YDEGEE. Here the CDR3 reads CASSQDRGEAGANVLTF. The CDR3 nucleotides read TGTGCCAGCAGCCAAGACAGGGGCGAAGCTGGGGCTAACGTCCTGACTTTC.